Listed below are T cell receptor beta chains from one sample, sequenced in a study of control samples from healthy donors and cancer patients. TCRdb's table, derived via immunoSEQ multiplex PCR, lists solely in-frame clones and lacks some. The profile shows around 130,000 clones, under 95% of them singletons. Sequencing input: blood. These receptors were collected from a man aged 18 to 29 in good health. Each CDR3 is given with its conserved first and last residue. A D gene is named only where the DNA matches it firmly. The size of a clone is reported for some rows only, either as once, few or many, or as a class for expanded clones.

>once|.|TRBV19|TRBJ2-1
CASSIGSVEAYNEQFF
TGTGCCAGTAGTATAGGATCGGTGGAGGCATACAATGAGCAGTTCTTC
>.|TRBD1|TRBV19|TRBJ1-5
CASSRTGVDGPQHF
TGTGCCAGTAGTCGGACAGGGGTCGACGGCCCCCAGCATTTT
>.|TRBD1|TRBV4-2|TRBJ1-1
CASSLRQGFTEAFF
TGTGCCAGCAGCCTAAGACAGGGGTTCACTGAAGCTTTCTTT
>.|.|TRBV29-1|TRBJ2-3
CSVGVEVADTQYF
TGCAGCGTTGGCGTGGAAGTGGCAGATACGCAGTATTTT
>.|TRBD1|TRBV2|TRBJ1-1
CASSRTGGVSEAFF
TGTGCCAGCAGTAGGACAGGGGGAGTATCTGAAGCTTTCTTT
>.|TRBD2|TRBV7-3|TRBJ2-1
CASSLAGGALYNEQFF
TGTGCCAGCAGTCTAGCGGGGGGAGCCTTGTACAATGAGCAGTTCTTC
>.|.|TRBV4-1|TRBJ1-6
CASSQDGPFNSPLHF
TGCGCCAGCAGCCAAGATGGGCCGTTTAATTCACCCCTCCACTTT
>.|.|TRBV19|TRBJ1-3
CASRLTGAGNTIYF
TGTGCCAGTAGGTTGACAGGTGCTGGAAACACCATATATTTT
>once|.|TRBV5-6|TRBJ1-2
CASSSGYLPYGYTF
TGTGCCAGCAGCTCTGGCTATCTCCCCTATGGCTACACCTTC
>.|.|TRBV20-1|TRBJ2-7
CSASGGEQYF
TGCAGTGCTAGCGGGGGAGAGCAGTACTTC
>.|.|TRBV21-1|TRBJ1-5
CASSQTGPINQPQHF
TGTGCCAGCAGCCAAACCGGCCCGATCAATCAGCCCCAGCATTTT
>.|.|TRBV10-3|TRBJ2-3
CAISPGDSTDTQYF
TGTGCCATCAGTCCGGGAGATAGCACAGATACGCAGTATTTT
>few|.|TRBV10-3|TRBJ1-1
CAISEGVGGAEAFF
TGTGCCATCAGTGAGGGTGTAGGGGGTGCTGAAGCTTTCTTT
>.|TRBD1|TRBV20-1|TRBJ1-5
CSASAGTGWSNQPQHF
TGCAGTGCTAGTGCCGGGACAGGGTGGAGCAATCAGCCCCAGCATTTT
>.|.|TRBV5-1|TRBJ2-5
CASSDPRTGNQETQYF
TGCGCCAGCAGCGATCCCCGAACAGGGAATCAAGAGACCCAGTACTTC
>.|.|TRBV18|TRBJ1-5
CASSPSPDGGNQPQHF
TGTGCCAGCTCACCATCTCCGGACGGGGGCAATCAGCCCCAGCATTTT
>.|.|TRBV19|TRBJ1-1
CASRGILNTEAFF
TGTGCCAGTAGGGGGATCTTGAACACTGAAGCTTTCTTT
>once|.|TRBV28|TRBJ2-7
CASSLGGGGYAYEQYF
TGTGCCAGCAGTTTAGGGGGCGGGGGATATGCCTACGAGCAGTACTTC
>.|TRBD2|TRBV13|TRBJ2-3
CASSLGLAGAPDTQYF
TGTGCCAGCAGCTTAGGGCTAGCGGGGGCCCCCGATACGCAGTATTTT
>.|.|TRBV6-4|TRBJ2-3
CASSDGESTDTQYF
TGTGCCAGCAGTGACGGGGAGAGCACAGATACGCAGTATTTT
>.|TRBD1|TRBV30|TRBJ2-5
CAWAGTGTFQETQYF
TGTGCCTGGGCCGGGACAGGGACTTTCCAAGAGACCCAGTACTTC
>.|.|TRBV5-1|TRBJ2-3
CASSSGQSTDTQYF
TGCGCCAGCAGCAGCGGACAGAGCACAGATACGCAGTATTTT
>.|.|TRBV5-1|TRBJ1-1
CASSLVGDEAFF
TGCGCCAGCAGCTTGGTTGGGGATGAAGCTTTCTTT
>.|TRBD1|TRBV10-3|TRBJ2-7
CAISESTGGSLGYEQYF
TGTGCCATCAGTGAATCGACAGGGGGGAGTCTCGGCTACGAGCAGTACTTC
>.|.|TRBV29-1|TRBJ1-1
CSVELIGGSNTEAFF
TGCAGCGTTGAATTGATTGGCGGCAGTAACACTGAAGCTTTCTTT
>.|TRBD2|TRBV7-8|TRBJ2-5
CASSFRQRGTQETQYF
TGTGCCAGCAGCTTTCGACAGCGGGGTACCCAAGAGACCCAGTACTTC
>.|.|TRBV7-2|TRBJ1-4
CASSLIGVRPNEKLFF
TGTGCCAGCAGCTTAATTGGGGTCAGGCCTAATGAAAAACTGTTTTTT
>.|.|TRBV5-1|TRBJ1-6
CASSLAPGMGSPLHF
TGCGCCAGCAGCTTGGCCCCGGGGATGGGGTCACCCCTCCACTTT
>.|.|TRBV5-4|TRBJ2-1
CASSSFSVLGYNEQFF
TGTGCCAGCAGCTCCTTTTCTGTCCTCGGTTACAATGAGCAGTTCTTC
>.|TRBD1|TRBV7-9|TRBJ1-3
CAADRVRGNTIYF
TGTGCCGCCGACAGGGTCCGGGGAAACACCATATATTTT
>.|.|TRBV2|TRBJ1-1
CASIARGGNTEAFF
TGTGCCAGCATTGCCAGGGGAGGGAACACTGAAGCTTTCTTT
>.|.|TRBV19|TRBJ1-5
CAATPDSYSNQPQHF
TGTGCCGCTACCCCGGACAGTTATAGCAATCAGCCCCAGCATTTT
>.|.|TRBV6-5|TRBJ1-1
CASSSGGRYTEAFF
TGTGCCAGCAGCTCTGGGGGGCGGTACACTGAAGCTTTCTTT
>.|.|TRBV7-8|TRBJ2-5
CASSLVGGGFGQETQYF
TGTGCCAGCAGCTTAGTAGGGGGGGGCTTCGGCCAAGAGACCCAGTACTTC
>once|TRBD1|TRBV19|TRBJ1-1
CASSIDTGVTEAFF
TGTGCCAGTAGTATAGATACAGGGGTCACTGAAGCTTTCTTT
>once|.|TRBV6-5|TRBJ1-4
CASSGTYATNEKLFF
TGTGCCAGCAGCGGGACTTATGCAACTAATGAAAAACTGTTTTTT
>.|.|TRBV2|TRBJ2-7
CASSEGISYEQYF
TGTGCCAGCAGTGAAGGGATTTCCTACGAGCAGTACTTC
>.|TRBD2|TRBV7-2|TRBJ2-3
CASSLGLRRGGLTDTQYF
TGTGCCAGCAGCTTAGGGTTACGGCGGGGGGGCCTCACAGATACGCAGTATTTT
>.|.|TRBV11-2|TRBJ1-1
CASSLDRTNEAFF
TGTGCCAGCAGCTTAGATCGGACGAATGAAGCTTTCTTT
>.|TRBD1|TRBV30|TRBJ1-2
CACWDRGYGYTF
TGTGCCTGTTGGGACAGGGGATATGGCTACACCTTC
>.|.|TRBV6-1|TRBJ2-5
CASSDSTQETQYF
TGTGCCAGCAGTGACAGTACTCAAGAGACCCAGTACTTC
>.|.|TRBV12-5|TRBJ1-2
CASAPYGGEGGYTF
TGTGCTAGTGCCCCGTACGGAGGGGAAGGCGGCTACACCTTC
>.|TRBD1|TRBV19|TRBJ2-5
CASSTDRADQYF
TGTGCCAGTAGTACGGACAGGGCAGACCAGTACTTC
>.|.|TRBV5-1|TRBJ2-3
CASSQLSIGGTDTQYF
TGCGCCAGCAGCCAACTCTCAATTGGAGGCACAGATACGCAGTATTTT